Below, 11 T cell receptor beta chains from the same sample are listed, as sequenced in a study of human T cells and chemical hapten exposure. MiXCR, run by TCRdb on the RACE reads, gives a single entry per CDR3 protein. The sample records 250,000 or so distinct CDR3 sequences, about 8.1% being singletons. Time point meaning: pre-sensitization, week 0. Regarding treatment: therapeutic diphenylcyclopropenone sensitization with weekly scalp DPC. Sequencing was performed on whole blood, taken in connection with sensitization to the hapten diphenylcyclopropenone (DPC). The receptors were gathered from a woman aged 40 to 50 with alopecia areata. Some clones in this sample may be carry-over from other donors' samples.

This chain links TRBV7-3 with TRBJ2-3; D gene unclear. Trimming cost V 2 bases and J 5 bases, with 11 bases left between them. The CDR3 spans 14 residues. Looked up from germline, CDR1 is SGHTA and CDR2 is FQGTGA. CDR3 residues: CASSLLSSGDTQYF. CDR3 DNA sequence: TGTGCCAGCAGCTTACTCAGTTCGGGAGATACGCAGTATTTT.

This clonotype was seen repeatedly, ten times or more. The V gene is TRBV10-3, the J gene TRBJ1-1; TRBD1 is a possible D gene (6 bases). Germline V gene lookup returns CDR1 ENHRY and CDR2 SYGVKD. V gave up 3 bases and J gave up 2 bases, with 13 bases separating them. This CDR3 comprises 15 residues. The CDR3 DNA is TGTGCCATCAGTGATCCCACAGGGATAAACACTGAAGCTTTCTTT. Translating gives CAISDPTGINTEAFF.

This chain connects TRBV2 to TRBJ2-1; 12 bases are a match to TRBD2. The V gene end was trimmed by 5 bases and the J gene end by 7 bases; junction bases not matched to a gene: 9. Germline-derived CDR1 and CDR2 are SNHLY and FYNNEI. The CDR3 spans 16 residues. CDR3 coding DNA: TGTGCCAGCAGTACGGCCCGAACTAGCGGGAGGAATGAGCAGTTCTTC. Translation gives CASSTARTSGRNEQFF.

The sample holds many counts of this clonotype. The chain recombines TRBV28 with TRBJ1-4; D might be TRBD1 (5 bases). CDR3 length: 14 residues. Germline V gene lookup returns CDR1 MDHEN and CDR2 SYDVKM. V was trimmed by 8 bases and J by 2 bases, leaving 12 bases between them. The CDR3 sequence: CASSPGTTNEKLFF. The CDR3 DNA is TGTGCCAGCTCCCCTGGGACGACTAATGAAAAACTGTTTTTT.

This clonotype was seen more than once but under ten times. This sequence joins TRBV7-2 and TRBJ2-5, with 13 bases fitting TRBD2. CDR1 and CDR2 from the germline V gene are SGHTA and FQGNSA. J lost 1 base, V lost 3 bases, and 5 bases had no gene match. The CDR3 totals 17 residues. In nucleotides, the CDR3 is TGTGCCAGCAGCTTTTCCGGGACTAGCGGGGCCCAAGAGACCCAGTACTTC. It specifies CASSFSGTSGAQETQYF.

This clonotype was counted between two and nine times. This chain links TRBV28 with TRBJ2-3; TRBD2 matches 7 bases. The CDR3 sequence is 17 residues long. CDR1 and CDR2 (germline): MDHEN, SYDVKM. The V gene end was trimmed by 5 bases and the J gene end by 2 bases; junction bases not matched to a gene: 13. CDR3 bases: TGTGCCAGCAGTCCAATTAGGGCTAGCGGATCCACAGATACGCAGTATTTT. It codes for CASSPIRASGSTDTQYF.

This clonotype was seen a handful of times. The chain carries TRBV6-5 and TRBJ2-7; D possibly corresponds to TRBD1 (6 bases). Germline CDR1 reads MNHEY; CDR2 reads SVGAGI. V was shortened by 6 bases and J by 2 bases, with 14 bases between the two germline ends. This CDR3 contains 14 residues. DNA of the CDR3: TGTGCCAGCAGCCAGCCTGGACAGACCTACGAGCAGTACTTC. Its protein product is CASSQPGQTYEQYF.

The V call is TRBV6-5, the J call TRBJ1-6; D remains ambiguous. V was clipped by 4 bases and J by 4 bases, with 17 bases between them. The CDR3 is made up of 17 amino acids. Germline V gene sequence: CDR1 MNHEY, CDR2 SVGAGI. CDR3 DNA sequence: TGTGCCAGCAGTTTGAAGTCTGAGCGGAGTTATAATTCACCCCTCCACTTT. Translating it yields CASSLKSERSYNSPLHF.

V is TRBV7-9 and J is TRBJ2-4; TRBD2 matches 9 bases. The ends lost 1 base at V and 6 bases at J; junction bases unmatched: 4. Germline CDR1 SEHNR, CDR2 FQNEAQ (reference sequence). The CDR3 spans 15 residues. CDR3 in DNA: TGTGCCAGCAGCTTAGGCGGGAGGGCGACAAACATTCAGTACTTC. Residues: CASSLGGRATNIQYF.

In this sample, this clonotype turned up a few times. The chain uses TRBV7-2 and TRBJ1-1; D unclear. V was pared by 0 bases and J by 5 bases, with 7 bases between. CDR1 is SGHTA and CDR2 is FQGNSA in the germline V gene. This CDR3 has 13 amino acids. This CDR3 is CASSLAEKTEAFF. In DNA, the CDR3 is TGTGCCAGCAGCTTAGCGGAAAAAACTGAAGCTTTCTTT.

This clonotype was counted many times. The chain recombines TRBV12-3 or TRBV12-4 with TRBJ2-3; 13 nucleotides align to TRBD2. V gave up 6 bases and J gave up 4 bases; unmatched junction bases: 4. This CDR3 has 15 amino acids. The CDR3 bases are TGTGCCAGCAGCGGACTAGCGGGAGAAGCAGATACGCAGTATTTT. It codes for CASSGLAGEADTQYF.